Below, one T cell receptor (beta chain) is given with its context. Its antigen is currently unknown. Germline values: CDR1 MNHEY, CDR2 SVGAGI. The V and J ends lost 6 bases and 1 base respectively, with 15 bases between them. CDR3 length equals 15 residues. This record belongs to a study of cytomegalovirus exposure and HLA in healthy donors. The wider study: The study placed about four fifths of its 398 genotyped donors in the Caucasian-associated ancestry cluster. The study, taken as a whole, reports: When presence/absence was analysed, sequencing depth was taken to be roughly uniform across donors.

60 Vbeta and 13 Jbeta primers were used in PCR. Profiled with immunoSEQ multiplex PCR; TCRdb holds only in-frame clones, not every one. The sample holds about 77,000 clones. Nominally healthy donors were sampled, though unrecorded immune exposures were likely. The sequenced sample was PBMCs. The chain has TRBV6-5 and TRBJ1-1; no clear D. The clonotype was recovered from a man aged 50 or older in good health and CMV-seropositive. The CDR3 sequence is CASSSSRVTNTEAFF. The CDR3 nucleotides are TGTGCCAGCAGCTCTTCAAGAGTAACGAACACTGAAGCTTTCTTT.